This record concerns one T cell receptor beta chain sequence. Its target is not known. The sample comes from a study of cytomegalovirus exposure and HLA in healthy donors. General study findings and limits: Analysis performed later showed TCR beta chains linked to HLA being more clonally expanded than equally common others.

It was with 60 Vbeta and 13 Jbeta primers that the PCR ran. Per the study methods: A follow-up analysis tallied 73 million or so unique TCR beta chains, roughly 11 million shared. Here immunoSEQ multiplex PCR was the method, and the copy in TCRdb shows in-frame clones only, minus some. V and J calls and clone size are those listed in that table; D and trimming were worked out from the DNA. The sample comprises around 120,000 clones, roughly 78% of which are singletons, and over 2.5% rests with the top ten. Sequenced: PBMCs. The receptor's source is a male donor in good health and CMV-seronegative.

The CDR3 sequence is CASSIGSAWGNTIYF. In DNA form, the CDR3 reads TGTGCCAGTAGTATCGGGAGCGCGTGGGGAAACACCATATATTTT. The chain is built from TRBV19 and TRBJ1-3; D not resolved. V lost 3 bases, J lost 4 bases, and 13 bases lay in between. The CDR3 has 15 residues. Germline loops: CDR1 LNHDA, CDR2 SQIVND (reference sequence).